The present T cell receptor beta chain was sequenced within a study of neurological immune-mediated disorders. Study-wide results and caveats: Patients with HTLV-1-associated myelopathy had the highest level of TCR clonal expansion, whereas patients with multiple sclerosis had the lowest level, falling beneath the level found in healthy controls.

With 5 bases clipped from V and 4 bases from J, the junction kept 4 bases outside the gene matches. This CDR3 comprises 13 residues. The germline V gene has CDR1 WNHNN and CDR2 SYGVQD (reference sequence). TCRdb re-derived calls from the 5' RACE reads in MiXCR, one entry per CDR3 protein. Of around 71,000 distinct CDR3 sequences listed, approximately 15% are singletons. Specified time point: longitudinal time-point 1 (baseline). Remarks on this clonotype: Its specificity is not known.

The clonotype was recovered from a female donor with HTLV-1-associated myelopathy (HAM/TSP). Specimen: PBMCs. V is TRBV10-1 and J is TRBJ2-7; 8 bases map to TRBD2. The chain's CDR3 is CASSPPGGYEQYF. CDR3 bases: TGCGCCAGCAGTCCGCCGGGGGGGTACGAGCAGTACTTC.